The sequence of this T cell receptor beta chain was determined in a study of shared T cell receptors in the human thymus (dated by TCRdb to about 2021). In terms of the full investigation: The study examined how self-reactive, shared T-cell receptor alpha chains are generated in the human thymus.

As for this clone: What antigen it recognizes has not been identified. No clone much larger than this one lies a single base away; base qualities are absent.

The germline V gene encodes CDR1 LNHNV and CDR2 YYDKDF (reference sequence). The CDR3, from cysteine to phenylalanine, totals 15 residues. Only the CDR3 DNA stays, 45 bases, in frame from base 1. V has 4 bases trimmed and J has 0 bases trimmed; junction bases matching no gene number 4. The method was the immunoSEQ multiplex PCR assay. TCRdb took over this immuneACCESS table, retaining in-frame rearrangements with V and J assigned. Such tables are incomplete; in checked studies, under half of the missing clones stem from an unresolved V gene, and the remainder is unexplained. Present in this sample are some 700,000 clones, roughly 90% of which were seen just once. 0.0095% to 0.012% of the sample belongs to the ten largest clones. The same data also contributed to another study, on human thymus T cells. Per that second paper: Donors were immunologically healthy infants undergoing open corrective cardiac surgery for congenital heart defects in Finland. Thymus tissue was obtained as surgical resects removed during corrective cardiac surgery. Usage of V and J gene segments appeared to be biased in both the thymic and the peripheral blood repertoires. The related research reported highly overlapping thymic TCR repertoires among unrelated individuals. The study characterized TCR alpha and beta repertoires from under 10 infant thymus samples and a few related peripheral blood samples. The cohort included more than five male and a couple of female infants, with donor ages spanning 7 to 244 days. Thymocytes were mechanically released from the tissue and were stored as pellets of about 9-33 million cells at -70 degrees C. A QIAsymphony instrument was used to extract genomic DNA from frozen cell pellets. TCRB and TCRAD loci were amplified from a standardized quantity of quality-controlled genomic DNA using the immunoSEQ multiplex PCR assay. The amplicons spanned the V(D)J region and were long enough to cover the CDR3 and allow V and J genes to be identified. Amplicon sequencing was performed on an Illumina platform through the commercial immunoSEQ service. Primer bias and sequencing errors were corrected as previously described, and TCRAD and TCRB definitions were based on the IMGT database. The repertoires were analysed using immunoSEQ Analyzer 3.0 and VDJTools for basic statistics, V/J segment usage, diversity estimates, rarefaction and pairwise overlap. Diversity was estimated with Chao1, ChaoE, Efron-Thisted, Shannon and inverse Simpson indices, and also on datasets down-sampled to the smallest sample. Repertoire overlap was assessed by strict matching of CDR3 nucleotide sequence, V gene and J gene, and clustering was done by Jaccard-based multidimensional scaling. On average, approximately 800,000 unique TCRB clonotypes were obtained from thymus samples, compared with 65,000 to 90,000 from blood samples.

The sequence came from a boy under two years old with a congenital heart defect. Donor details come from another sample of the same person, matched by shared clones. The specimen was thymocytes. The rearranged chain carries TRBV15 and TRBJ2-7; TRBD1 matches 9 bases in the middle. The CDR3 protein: CATSTLTGGSYEQYF. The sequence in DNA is TGTGCCACCAGCACTTTGACAGGGGGCTCCTACGAGCAGTACTTC.